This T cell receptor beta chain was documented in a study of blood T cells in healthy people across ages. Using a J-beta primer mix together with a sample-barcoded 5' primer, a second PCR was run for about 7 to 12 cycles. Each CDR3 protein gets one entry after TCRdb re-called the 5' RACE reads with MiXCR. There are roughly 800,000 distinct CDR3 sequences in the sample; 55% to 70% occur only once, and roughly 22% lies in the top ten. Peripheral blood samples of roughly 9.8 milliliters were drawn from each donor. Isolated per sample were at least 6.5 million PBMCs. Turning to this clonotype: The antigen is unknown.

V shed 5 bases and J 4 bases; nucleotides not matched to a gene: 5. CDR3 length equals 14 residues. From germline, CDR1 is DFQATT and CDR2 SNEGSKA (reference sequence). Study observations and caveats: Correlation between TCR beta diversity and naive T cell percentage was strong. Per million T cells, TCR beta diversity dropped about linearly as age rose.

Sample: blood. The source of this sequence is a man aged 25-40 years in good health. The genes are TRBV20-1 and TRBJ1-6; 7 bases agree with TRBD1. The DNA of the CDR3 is TGCAGTGCTCGGGCAGGGGGTTATAATTCACCCCTCCACTTT. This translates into CSARAGGYNSPLHF.